A selection of T cell receptor beta chains follows, all from one sample in a study of shared clonotypes between healthy human individuals. This table comes from immunoSEQ multiplex PCR, and its TCRdb copy is limited to in-frame clones, with some not included. There are 2.5 million or so clones in the sample; just over 90% occur only once, and roughly 0.14% lies in the top ten. Input material: naive CD4+ T cells sorted from blood. Source of these receptors: a man aged 18 to 35 in good health. Both conserved end residues are part of each CDR3. Fields, in order: clone size, V gene, J gene, CDR3 protein. Some rows have no size entry. The others give once, few or many, or a class for an expanded clone.

-	TRBV19	TRBJ1-5	CASSIDPNQPQHF
-	TRBV30	TRBJ2-7	CAWKATGASYEQYF
-	TRBV4-3	TRBJ2-1	CASSQDWRGGWNEQFF
few	TRBV7-9	TRBJ1-2	CASRSGTGELGGYTF
-	TRBV27	TRBJ2-3	CASSTLYTQYF
few	TRBV6-5	TRBJ2-2	CASSYGTGSTGELFF
once	TRBV28	TRBJ1-1	CASSPLGQENTEAFF
-	TRBV5-1	TRBJ2-3	CASRLRGGEGTDTQYF
-	TRBV2	TRBJ1-1	CAGSQDGFEAFF
-	TRBV11-3	TRBJ1-4	CASSFMTGLNEKLFF
-	TRBV19	TRBJ2-7	CASSIAVYNEQYF
-	TRBV5-1	TRBJ2-7	CASSSSSYEQYF
-	TRBV5-8	TRBJ1-1	CASSLEQGYVNTEAFF
-	TRBV18	TRBJ1-6	CASSPQGSGTGFDSPLHF
-	TRBV7-9	TRBJ1-1	CASSLKVNTEAFF
-	TRBV11-2	TRBJ1-1	CASLPQGAQFNTEAFF
once	TRBV5-1	TRBJ2-1	CASGSAGTNEQFF
once	TRBV19	TRBJ2-2	CASSRRYGAPNTGELFF
-	TRBV27	TRBJ2-5	CASSLRQGGTQYF